These 29 T cell receptor beta chains were sequenced from one sample in a study of blood T cell repertoires in COVID-19. Profiling relied on immunoSEQ multiplex PCR, and the TCRdb table lists in-frame clones only, not all of them. The sample holds about 400,000 clones; 85% to 90% are singletons and the top ten take about 1.7%. The sequenced material came from PBMCs or T cells enriched from blood (not recorded which). These receptors came from a woman aged 25 to 39 who had recovered from COVID-19.

V is TRBV2 and J is TRBJ2-3; TRBD2 agrees at 11 bases. The junction had 16 bases not matched to a gene; V was cut back by 7 bases and J by 1 base. Germline V CDR1 and CDR2: SNHLY, FYNNEI. The CDR3 loop spans 19 amino acids. The CDR3: CASIRDPGLAEVGTDTQYF. The CDR3 DNA reads TGTGCCAGCATAAGGGATCCGGGACTAGCGGAAGTGGGCACAGATACGCAGTATTTT. The whole variable domain, remainder taken from reference TRBV2 and TRBJ2-3, is EPEVTQTPSHQVTQMGQEVILRCVPISNHLYFYWYRQILGQKVEFLVSFYNNEISEKSEIFDDQFSVERPDGSNFTLKIRSTKLEDSAMYFCASIRDPGLAEVGTDTQYFGPGTRLTVL.

The genes are TRBV7-6 and TRBJ2-2; possible D gene TRBD2, 7 bases. The CDR3 has 16 amino acids. Per germline, CDR1 SGHVS and CDR2 FNYEAQ. V was cut by 5 bases and J by 5 bases, with 18 bases left in between. This chain's CDR3 is CASSGWGGDRTGELFF. In nucleotides, the CDR3 is TGTGCCAGCAGCGGCTGGGGGGGCGACAGGACCGGGGAGCTGTTTTTT.

The chain links TRBV15 to TRBJ2-3; a weak D match, TRBD2 (5 bases). Trimming cost V 1 base and J 4 bases, with 12 bases left between them. The CDR3 spans 15 residues. Per the germline V gene, CDR1 is LNHNV and CDR2 is YYDKDF (reference sequence). As DNA, the CDR3 is TGTGCCACCAGCAGAGCTCATGAGGGCGCAGATACGCAGTATTTT. Its protein is CATSRAHEGADTQYF.

This chain joins TRBV5-1 and TRBJ2-1; tentative D call: TRBD2 (6 bases). The CDR3 has 16 amino acids. In germline, CDR1 is SGHRS, CDR2 YFSETQ. V lost 3 bases and J 0 bases, leaving 13 bases between the germline ends. The DNA of the CDR3 is TGCGCCAGCAGCTCGTCCGGGACTGTCTCCTACAATGAGCAGTTCTTC. Translation gives CASSSSGTVSYNEQFF.

This clone occurred once. V is TRBV6-5 and J is TRBJ2-5, with TRBD1 matching over 10 bases. The CDR3 runs 15 residues. V lost 5 bases to trimming and J lost 5 bases; unmatched junction nucleotides: 8. The germline gives CDR1 MNHEY, CDR2 SVGAGI. The CDR3 coding sequence is TGTGCCAGCAGTACTCCCCTGGACAGGGGGGAGACCCAGTACTTC. Translated: CASSTPLDRGETQYF.

This clone was detected only a few times. The CDR3 is CASSPEGGAYSPLHF. CDR3 nucleotide sequence: TGTGCCAGCTCACCAGAAGGAGGGGCCTATTCACCCCTCCACTTT. The chain has TRBV18 and TRBJ1-6; tentative D call: TRBD1 (5 bases). The germline CDR1 and CDR2 sequences are KGHSH and LQKENI. Trimming stripped 2 bases from V and 8 bases from J, with 13 bases between. The CDR3 length is 15 residues.

CDR3: CASSPTGHRGGYTF. CDR3 bases: TGTGCCAGCAGCCCAACGGGCCATAGGGGTGGCTACACCTTC. This chain joins TRBV3-1 (or the pseudogene TRBV3-2) and TRBJ1-2; D may be TRBD1 (5 bases). The CDR3 is 14 residues long. V was shortened by 4 bases and J by 7 bases, with 16 bases between the two germline ends. Germline CDR1 LGHDT, CDR2 YNNKEL (reference sequence).

The rearrangement uses TRBV2 and TRBJ1-4, with TRBD1 as a possible D gene (6 bases). The CDR3 loop spans 17 amino acids. Trimming left V 1 base short and J 0 bases short, with 12 bases between. CDR1 is SNHLY, CDR2 FYNNEI, per germline. The CDR3 region has the DNA TGTGCCAGCAGTGAAGGGCAGGGGCACGCAACTAATGAAAAACTGTTTTTT. It specifies CASSEGQGHATNEKLFF.

The CDR3 region is CASSGTGTYEQYF. In DNA, the CDR3 is TGCGCCAGCAGCGGTACAGGGACCTACGAGCAGTACTTC. The chain has TRBV5-1 and TRBJ2-7, with a possible D match to TRBD1 (6 bases). Trimming pared 4 bases from V and 2 bases from J, leaving 10 bases between. Germline V lookup: CDR1 SGHRS, CDR2 YFSETQ. There are 13 residues in the CDR3.

The V and J genes are TRBV19 and TRBJ2-5; D is perhaps TRBD2 (5 bases). In germline, CDR1 is LNHDA, CDR2 SQIVND (reference sequence). Trimming pared 3 bases from V and 5 bases from J, leaving 10 bases between. This CDR3 spans 13 amino acids. The CDR3 is CASSIGRVETQYF. The CDR3 nucleotides are TGTGCCAGTAGTATCGGGCGGGTGGAGACCCAGTACTTC.

The chain has TRBV7-3 and TRBJ2-7, with D uncertain. Trimming left V 4 bases short and J 0 bases short, with 7 bases between. Germline V lookup: CDR1 SGHTA, CDR2 FQGTGA. This CDR3 has 13 residues. CDR3 nucleotides: TGTGCCAGCAGCTATGAGAGCTCCTACGAGCAGTACTTC. Encoded protein: CASSYESSYEQYF.

J is TRBJ1-1 and V is TRBV28; perhaps TRBD1 as D (5 bases). CDR3 length: 15 amino acids. The V end lost 5 bases, the J end lost 2 bases, and 15 bases lay between the germline ends. In germline, CDR1 is MDHEN, CDR2 SYDVKM. This chain's CDR3 is CASSLWGGSNTEAFF. The CDR3 bases are TGTGCCAGCAGTCTCTGGGGGGGTAGCAACACTGAAGCTTTCTTT.

The CDR3 DNA follows: TGCAGCGTTGAAGTCCCCCGGGGGATCTCTAATGAAAAACTGTTTTTT. This codes for CSVEVPRGISNEKLFF. The chain has TRBV29-1 and TRBJ1-4; maybe TRBD1 (5 bases). CDR1 and CDR2 from the germline V gene are SQVTM and ANQGSEA. CDR3 size: 16 residues. V lost 1 base and J lost 3, with 15 bases in between. Using reference TRBV29-1 and TRBJ1-4 for the parts outside the CDR3, the full variable domain is SAVISQKPSRDICQRGTSLTIQCQVDSQVTMMFWYRQQPGQSLTLIATANQGSEATYESGFVIDKFPISRPNLTFSTLTVSNMSPEDSSIYLCSVEVPRGISNEKLFFGSGTQLSVL.

This chain links TRBV16 with TRBJ1-2; perhaps TRBD1 as D (5 bases). The CDR3 has 13 amino acids. Germline V gene data show CDR1 as KGHSY and CDR2 as FQNENV. Deletions cut 4 bases from V and 3 bases from J, with 9 bases between. The CDR3 is CASSPGRDYGYTF. As DNA, the CDR3 is TGTGCCAGCAGCCCCGGCAGGGACTATGGCTACACCTTC.

The chain carries TRBV3-1 (or the pseudogene TRBV3-2) and TRBJ2-7; D perhaps matches TRBD1 (7 bases). CDR1 is LGHDT, CDR2 YNNKEL, per germline (reference sequence). V gave up 3 bases and J gave up 6 bases, with 18 bases separating them. The CDR3 totals 15 residues. The CDR3 reads CASSQVIGGGGEQYF. DNA for the CDR3: TGTGCCAGCAGCCAGGTGATCGGAGGGGGCGGCGAGCAGTACTTC.

The rearrangement uses TRBV3-1 (or the pseudogene TRBV3-2) and TRBJ2-3, with TRBD2 matching over 10 bases. The CDR3 covers 18 residues. Unmatched junction bases numbered 11, after V lost 1 base and J lost 4 bases. Germline assignment: CDR1 LGHDT and CDR2 YNNKEL (reference sequence). The CDR3 is CASSQGKLAGRKADTQYF. The CDR3 coding sequence is TGTGCCAGCAGCCAAGGGAAACTAGCGGGAAGAAAAGCAGATACGCAGTATTTT.

The genes are TRBV10-3 and TRBJ1-5; D is unresolved. Per germline, CDR1 ENHRY and CDR2 SYGVKD. This CDR3 is 13 amino acids long. V gave up 5 bases and J gave up 1 base, with 6 bases separating them. CDR3 nucleotides: TGTGCCATCAGTCAGAAAAGCAATCAGCCCCAGCATTTT. Its translation: CAISQKSNQPQHF.

The chain employs TRBV7-8 and TRBJ1-2, with D possibly matching TRBD1 (5 bases). The length of the CDR3 is 14 residues. Germline values: CDR1 SGHVS, CDR2 FQNEAQ. V lost 2 bases to trimming and J lost 5 bases, with 12 bases between them. This chain's CDR3 is CASSLLRDGYGYTF. As DNA, the CDR3 is TGTGCCAGCAGCTTACTCAGGGATGGTTATGGCTACACCTTC. Looking up the rest from reference TRBV7-8 and TRBJ1-2 gives the full variable domain: GAGVSQSPRYKVAKRGQDVALRCDPISGHVSLFWYQQALGQGPEFLTYFQNEAQLDKSGLPSDRFFAERPEGSVSTLKIQRTQQEDSAVYLCASSLLRDGYGYTFGSGTRLTVV.

This sequence joins TRBV10-1 and TRBJ2-1; D may be TRBD2 (6 bases). The germline V and J ends were trimmed by 2 bases and 3 bases, with 11 bases remaining between them. Germline V gives CDR1 WNHNN, CDR2 SYGVQD (reference sequence). This CDR3 is built from 15 residues. The CDR3 region has the DNA TGCGCCAGCAGTGAGCTCGCGACTAGCTACAATGAGCAGTTCTTC. Translating it yields CASSELATSYNEQFF.

The rearrangement joins TRBV9 to TRBJ1-2, with no clear D. V lost 0 bases and J 4 bases, leaving 13 bases between the germline ends. The CDR3 runs to 15 residues. In germline, CDR1 is SGDLS, CDR2 YYNGEE. The CDR3 DNA sequence: TGTGCCAGCAGCGTAGCTTCCGAGCGTGGCTATGGCTACACCTTC. Amino acid sequence: CASSVASERGYGYTF.

This clone was counted only a few times. The chain joins TRBV18 to TRBJ2-2; a possible D gene is TRBD2 (6 bases). Germline values: CDR1 KGHSH, CDR2 LQKENI. The CDR3 is 16 amino acids. V lost 0 bases and J lost 4, with 12 bases in between. This CDR3 is CASSPPGGIGTGELFF. CDR3 DNA: TGTGCCAGCTCACCACCGGGCGGGATAGGCACCGGGGAGCTGTTTTTT.

The V gene is TRBV7-2, the J gene TRBJ2-2, with a tentative D call TRBD1 (6 bases). Germline lookup yields CDR1 SGHTA and CDR2 FQGNSA. This CDR3 spans 15 amino acids. V gave up 0 bases and J gave up 2 bases, with 7 bases separating them. CDR3 nucleotides: TGTGCCAGCAGCTTAGCCAGGGGTAACACCGGGGAGCTGTTTTTT. The encoded protein is CASSLARGNTGELFF.

This clone has more than one count but fewer than ten. The chain is built from TRBV7-3 and TRBJ1-1, with unresolved D. V was cut by 5 bases and J by 2 bases, with 9 bases left in between. This CDR3 region has 13 residues. Germline V gene lookup returns CDR1 SGHTA and CDR2 FQGTGA. The CDR3 is CASSPEVNTEAFF. CDR3 nucleotide sequence: TGTGCCAGCAGCCCGGAGGTTAACACTGAAGCTTTCTTT.

This clone has just a few counts. J is TRBJ1-2 and V is TRBV4-2; 10 nucleotides agree with TRBD1. Germline V gene data show CDR1 as LGHNA and CDR2 as YNFKEQ. CDR3 length: 17 amino acids. J gave up 1 base and V 5 bases, and 10 bases lay outside the gene matches. CDR3 in amino acids: CASSGDVGTGVNYGYTF. For the CDR3, the DNA is TGTGCCAGCAGCGGAGACGTTGGGACAGGGGTTAACTATGGCTACACCTTC.

This chain joins TRBV3-1 (or the pseudogene TRBV3-2) and TRBJ2-4, with D possibly being TRBD2 (5 bases). The CDR3 is 15 residues long. The V end was cut by 1 base, the J end by 6 bases, with 13 bases between. Per germline, CDR1 LGHDT and CDR2 YNNKEL (reference sequence). CDR3 in amino acids: CASSQASGYGNIQYF. The CDR3 region has the DNA TGTGCCAGCAGCCAAGCCTCGGGGTATGGAAACATTCAGTACTTC.

V and J are TRBV18 and TRBJ2-1; a possible D gene is TRBD1 (5 bases). The V end was cut by 0 bases, the J end by 0 bases, with 12 bases between. CDR3 length: 17 residues. Germline CDR1 and CDR2: KGHSH and LQKENI. The CDR3 bases are TGTGCCAGCTCACCACCGCAGGGTTTGGCCTCCTACAATGAGCAGTTCTTC. Protein: CASSPPQGLASYNEQFF. Looking up the rest from reference TRBV18 and TRBJ2-1 gives the full variable domain: NAGVMQNPRHLVRRRGQEARLRCSPMKGHSHVYWYRQLPEEGLKFMVYLQKENIIDESGMPKERFSAEFPKEGPSILRIQQVVRGDSAAYFCASSPPQGLASYNEQFFGPGTRLTVL.

The chain uses TRBV14 and TRBJ2-2; no firm D call. The V end lost 2 bases, the J end lost 4 bases, and 5 bases lay between the germline ends. Germline V gene data show CDR1 as SGHDN and CDR2 as FVKESK. The CDR3 has 13 residues. The CDR3 here is CASSQFVTGELFF. In DNA, the CDR3 is TGTGCCAGCAGCCAATTCGTCACCGGGGAGCTGTTTTTT. Filled out from reference TRBV14 and TRBJ2-2, the complete variable domain reads EAGVTQFPSHSVIEKGQTVTLRCDPISGHDNLYWYRRVMGKEIKFLLHFVKESKQDESGMPNNRFLAERTGGTYSTLKVQPAELEDSGVYFCASSQFVTGELFFGEGSRLTVL.

The chain couples TRBV6-4 to TRBJ2-1, with 11 bases identical to TRBD2. Germline-derived CDR1 and CDR2 are MRHNA and SNTAGT. The CDR3 totals 15 residues. The ends lost 6 bases at V and 7 bases at J; junction bases unmatched: 8. In DNA form, the CDR3 reads TGTGCCAGCAGCAGTACTAGCGGGAGTCTAAATGAGCAGTTCTTC. This codes for CASSSTSGSLNEQFF.

J is TRBJ1-2 and V is TRBV5-6; D gene unclear. The CDR3 contains 17 residues. Trimming removed 6 bases from V and 3 bases from J, with 24 bases in between. The germline CDR1 and CDR2 sequences are SGHDT and YYEEEE. The CDR3 region has the DNA TGTGCCAGCACCCCCGCCGCCTACGGGAATTCTTACTATGGCTACACCTTC. It specifies CASTPAAYGNSYYGYTF.